The present TCR beta chain was sequenced within a study of cytomegalovirus exposure and HLA in healthy donors. General study points: A later analysis linked 15,000 to 20,000 TCR beta sequences to HLA alleles at 0.05 false discovery rate. Across donors, most TCRs were seen rarely, yet some public ones were widespread. Later examination showed HLA-associated TCR beta chains had greater clonal expansion than equally common others.

V was cut by 6 bases and J by 4 bases, with 16 bases left in between. CDR1 is MNHEY, CDR2 SVGAGI, per germline. The CDR3 is 14 residues long. Both 60 Vbeta primers and 13 Jbeta primers went into the PCR. The assay was immunoSEQ multiplex PCR, and TCRdb's table has in-frame clones only and misses some. In the table there are 160,000 or so clones, 70% to 80% of which are singletons. The donors (healthy individuals) were bone marrow donors. A remark on this clone: The antigen is undetermined.

The chain employs TRBV6-5 and TRBJ2-7, with D maybe TRBD2 (7 bases). This receptor was identified in a young man in good health and CMV-seronegative. Sample: PBMCs. The CDR3 spells CASSTGGGGYEQYF. In nucleotides, the CDR3 is TGTGCCAGCAGCACCGGCGGGGGCGGTTACGAGCAGTACTTC.